The sequence of this T cell receptor beta chain was determined in a study of shared clonotypes between healthy human individuals (dated by TCRdb to 2019 to 2021). Study-wide context: The cohort comprised two women and a few men aged 18 to 49 years. To increase sequencing depth and limit assay-specific biases, different laboratories used diverse techniques to prepare libraries and sequence TCR repertoires. For each donor, three plates each were used for CD4 naive and CD4 memory, two plates were used for CD8 naive, and one plate was used for CD8 memory. Each donor's leukapheresis produced roughly between roughly 0.94 and 9.5 billion PBMCs. To estimate repertoire size and how much clonotype sharing occurs between individuals, the study deeply sequenced the blood TCR repertoires of about five healthy adults.

The paper as a whole reports these results and caveats: Higher generation probabilities were observed for clonotypes shared by all four sorted-subset donors than for non-shared clonotypes. Sampling was limited to blood, and TCR repertoires in tissue likely differ from TCR repertoires in blood. About 5% of naive CD4, more than 3% of naive CD8, 2% to 2.5% of memory CD4, and 0.35% to 0.5% of memory CD8 clonotypes were shared across several donors. Rarefaction of sorted-subset datasets indicated incomplete sequencing despite the large sequencing depth. The small number of donors limited the genetic and exposure-history diversity represented. Naive subsets generally had larger estimated clonotype richness than memory subsets. Pairwise subsampling indicated that sequencing depth was expected to affect the degree of clonotype sharing among donors.

Healthy HIV-negative adults with no recently reported acute infections or vaccinations were included as donors. All donors were Caucasian adults living in Nashville, Tennessee, USA. Magnetic negative selection was used to enrich CD4+ T cells, after which naive cells were positively selected on CD45RA and the negative fraction became the memory subset. Blood was collected by leukapheresis, and PBMCs were isolated by Ficoll-Histopaque density gradient centrifugation and then cryopreserved in liquid nitrogen vapor phase. Analytical flow cytometry was used to check the purity and quantity of each magnetically sorted T cell population. Each sorted fraction had its genomic DNA isolated and then quantified by UV absorbance on a Nanodrop 2000c. Using the deep immunoSEQ assay, multiplex PCR amplified TCR CDR3 regions from genomic DNA. Extracted genomic DNA from each cell subset was distributed evenly across all wells of several immunoSEQ 96-well plates, and each plate was treated as a replicate. For sorted subsets, approximately 200 ng of genomic DNA, equivalent to 25,000 to 35,000 T cell genomes, went into each replicate PCR. Purified libraries were measured with a Qubit 3.0 fluorometer, size-checked on a Bioanalyzer 2100, and measured again with the KAPA Library Quantification kit. Every immunoSEQ 96-well plate was sequenced on a separate single-read 150-cycle Illumina NextSeq 550 flow cell. The study's processing was this. Because only junctional sequences without quality scores were contained in the immunoSEQ output, filtering matching that applied to full-length reads could not be performed. Sequences were annotated with PyIR, a Python wrapper for IgBLAST v1.9, using IMGT germline references to assign V/J genes and CDR3. Reads were removed for weak V/J assignments (E-value above 1e-6), missing CDR3, stop codons, out-of-frame junctions, or ambiguous translated residues. V3J clonotypes were defined as sequences sharing an identical inferred V gene, J gene, and CDR3 amino acid sequence. The percentage overlap between two repertoires was calculated by dividing the number of shared unique clonotypes by the size of the smaller repertoire. Repertoire richness was assessed with RTK rarefaction, the Chao1 estimator, and Recon v2.1 estimates of unobserved clonotypes. Generation probabilities for all TCRbeta clonotypes obtained by the gDNA method from several donors were computed using OLGA. TCRdb re-hosts the immuneACCESS table, in-frame sequences only. Its copies lack some clones; in the studies checked, an unresolved V gene accounts for under half of them, and the cause for the rest is not known. V, J and clone size are taken as reported in that table, and D and trimming were inferred from the DNA itself. The sample table shows some 1,400,000 clones, and roughly 95% are seen once. The top ten clonotypes cover 1% to 1.5% of the sample.

V loses 6 bases, J loses 4 bases, and the germline ends lie 15 bases apart. For CDR1 and CDR2, the germline V gene lists SNHLY and FYNNEI. Taken from cysteine to phenylalanine, the CDR3 has 15 residues. Only CDR3 DNA is held: 45 bases, read in frame from base 1. As regards this clone: Its antigen remains undetermined. Per-base quality was not reported, and no clone a single base away is much larger than it.

The receptor's source is a man aged 30 to 45 in good health. The sample was naive CD4+ T cells sorted from blood. The cell subset or site label of this sample denotes: CD45RA+ positively selected. Recombination linked TRBV2 to TRBJ1-4; TRBD1 is possibly the D segment (5 matching bases). CDR3 reads: CASSRTRGYNEKLFF. The DNA is as follows: TGTGCCAGCAGCCGAACAAGGGGATATAATGAAAAACTGTTTTTT. Extended through the reference TRBV2 and TRBJ1-4 proteins, this CDR3 yields the full variable domain: EPEVTQTPSHQVTQMGQEVILRCVPISNHLYFYWYRQILGQKVEFLVSFYNNEISEKSEIFDDQFSVERPDGSNFTLKIRSTKLEDSAMYFCASSRTRGYNEKLFFGSGTQLSVL.